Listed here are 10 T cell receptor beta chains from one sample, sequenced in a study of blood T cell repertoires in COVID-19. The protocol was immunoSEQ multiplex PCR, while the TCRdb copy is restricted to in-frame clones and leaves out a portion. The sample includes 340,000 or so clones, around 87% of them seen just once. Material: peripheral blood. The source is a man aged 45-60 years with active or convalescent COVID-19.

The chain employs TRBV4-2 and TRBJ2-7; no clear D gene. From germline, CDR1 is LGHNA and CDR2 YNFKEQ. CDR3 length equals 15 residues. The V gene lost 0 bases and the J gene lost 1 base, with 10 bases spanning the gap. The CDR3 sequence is CASSQDPVDSYEQYF. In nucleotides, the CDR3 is TGTGCCAGCAGCCAAGATCCCGTAGATTCCTACGAGCAGTACTTC.

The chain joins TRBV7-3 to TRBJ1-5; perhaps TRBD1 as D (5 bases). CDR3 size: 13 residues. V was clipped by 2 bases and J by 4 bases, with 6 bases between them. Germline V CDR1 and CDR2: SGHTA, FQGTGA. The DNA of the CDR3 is TGTGCCAGCAGCTTAGGGGCTAATCAGCCCCAGCATTTT. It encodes CASSLGANQPQHF.

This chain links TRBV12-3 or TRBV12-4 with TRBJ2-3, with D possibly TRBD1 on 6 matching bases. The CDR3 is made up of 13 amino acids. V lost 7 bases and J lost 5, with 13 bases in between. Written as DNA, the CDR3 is TGTGCCAGCAACCAGGGGCAGGGAGATACGCAGTATTTT. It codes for CASNQGQGDTQYF.

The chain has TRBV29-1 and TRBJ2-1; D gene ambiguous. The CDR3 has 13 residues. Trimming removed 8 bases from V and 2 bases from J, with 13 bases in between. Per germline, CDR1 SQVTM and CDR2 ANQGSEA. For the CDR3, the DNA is TGCAGCACGTCCAGCGCTACCTACAATGAGCAGTTCTTC. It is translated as CSTSSATYNEQFF.

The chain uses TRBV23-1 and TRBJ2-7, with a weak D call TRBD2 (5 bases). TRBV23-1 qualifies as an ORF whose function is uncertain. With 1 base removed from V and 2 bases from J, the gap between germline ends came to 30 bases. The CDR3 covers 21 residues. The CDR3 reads CASSQFGVEREPHLPAYEQYF. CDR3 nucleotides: TGCGCCAGCAGTCAATTTGGCGTAGAGAGGGAGCCTCACCTCCCAGCCTACGAGCAGTACTTC.

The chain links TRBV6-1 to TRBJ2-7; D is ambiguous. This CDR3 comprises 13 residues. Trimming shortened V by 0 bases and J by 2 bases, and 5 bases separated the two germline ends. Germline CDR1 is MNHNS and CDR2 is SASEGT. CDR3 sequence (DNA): TGTGCCAGCAGTGAAGCGGGCCCCTACGAGCAGTACTTC. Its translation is CASSEAGPYEQYF.

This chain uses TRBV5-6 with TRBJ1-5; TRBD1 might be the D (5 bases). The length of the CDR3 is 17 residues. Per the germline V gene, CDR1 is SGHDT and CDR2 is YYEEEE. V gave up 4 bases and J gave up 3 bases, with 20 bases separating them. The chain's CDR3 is CASSARPSQEFNQPQHF. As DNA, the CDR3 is TGTGCCAGCAGCGCCCGACCTTCACAGGAGTTCAATCAGCCCCAGCATTTT.

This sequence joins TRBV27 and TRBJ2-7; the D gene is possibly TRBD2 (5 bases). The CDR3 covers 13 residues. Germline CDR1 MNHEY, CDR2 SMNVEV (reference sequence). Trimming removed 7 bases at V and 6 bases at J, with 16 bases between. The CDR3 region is CASKGPYSGEQYF. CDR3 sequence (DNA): TGTGCCAGCAAGGGCCCCTACAGCGGCGAGCAGTACTTC.

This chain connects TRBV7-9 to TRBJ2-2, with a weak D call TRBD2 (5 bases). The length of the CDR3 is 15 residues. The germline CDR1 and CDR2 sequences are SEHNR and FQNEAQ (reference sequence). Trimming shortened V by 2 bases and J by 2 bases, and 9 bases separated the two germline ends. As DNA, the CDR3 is TGTGCCAGCAGCTTAACATCGGGAAACACCGGGGAGCTGTTTTTT. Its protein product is CASSLTSGNTGELFF.

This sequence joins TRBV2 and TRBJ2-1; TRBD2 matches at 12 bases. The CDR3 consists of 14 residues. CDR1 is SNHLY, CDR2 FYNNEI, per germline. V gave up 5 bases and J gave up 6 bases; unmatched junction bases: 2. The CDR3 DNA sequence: TGTGCCAGCAGTCGACTAGCGGGAGTCAATGAGCAGTTCTTC. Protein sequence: CASSRLAGVNEQFF.